What follows describes a single T cell receptor (beta chain). The data are from a study of blood T cell repertoires in COVID-19. Methods used by the authors: The authors estimated nucleated cell counts from reference gene primer amplification. The assay was immunoSEQ multiplex PCR, and TCRdb's table has in-frame clones only and misses some. D and trimming come from the DNA, and the V and J calls and clone size come from that table. Among under 350,000 clones listed, approximately 86% were seen once. Per the germline V gene, CDR1 is MGHRA and CDR2 is YSYEKL. Deletions cut 5 bases from V and 0 bases from J, with 16 bases between. This CDR3 has 16 amino acids. Residents of about two dozen US areas, aged roughly 18 to 95 years, made up the participants. Self-reported history from a screening survey and questionnaire set each donor's cohort.

The receptor was derived from a woman under 30 who had recovered from COVID-19. The genes are TRBV4-1 and TRBJ1-2; a possible D gene is TRBD1 (5 bases). The sample comprised PBMCs or T cells enriched from blood (not recorded which). The CDR3 nucleotides read TGCGCCAGCAGCTCTGGAGGAGGGACTTCTAACTATGGCTACACCTTC. It codes for CASSSGGGTSNYGYTF.